These T cell receptor beta chains were read from a single sample in a study of T cells in Graves' hyperthyroidism and ophthalmopathy. TCRdb called the multiplex PCR reads again in MiXCR, with one record for every CDR3 protein. Of some 360,000 distinct CDR3 sequences listed, approximately 13% were seen once; the top ten hold 9.5% to 12%. The sample comprised blood. The origin of the receptors is a woman aged 55-75 years with Graves' hyperthyroidism. Both conserved end residues are part of each CDR3. The order of the fields is CDR3 DNA, CDR3 protein, V gene, J gene, D gene, CDR3 length, clone size. The D gene is left open where the match is weak. The size field is filled for only some rows; it gives once, few, many or a size class.

CDR3 DNA: TGCAGCGTTGGAAGGGACAGAAACACTGAAGCTTTCTTT; CDR3 protein: CSVGRDRNTEAFF; V gene: TRBV29-1; J gene: TRBJ1-1; D gene: TRBD1; CDR3 length: 13; clone size: .
CDR3 DNA: TGTGCCAGCAGTGAAGTCCCTAGCGGTACCGGGGAGCTGTTTTTT; CDR3 protein: CASSEVPSGTGELFF; V gene: TRBV2; J gene: TRBJ2-2; D gene: TRBD2; CDR3 length: 15; clone size: many
CDR3 DNA: TGTGCCAGCACAGGCACCGAGTCGGGTAATGAAAAACTGTTTTTT; CDR3 protein: CASTGTESGNEKLFF; V gene: TRBV28; J gene: TRBJ1-4; D gene: .; CDR3 length: 15; clone size: many
CDR3 DNA: TGTGCCACCAGTGTACGAATAGCGGGAGGCCCAGCCGGTGAGCAGTTCTTC; CDR3 protein: CATSVRIAGGPAGEQFF; V gene: TRBV24-1; J gene: TRBJ2-1; D gene: TRBD2; CDR3 length: 17; clone size: many
CDR3 DNA: TGTGCCTGGAGCTATTGGGGGGTCAATGAGCAGTTCTTC; CDR3 protein: CAWSYWGVNEQFF; V gene: TRBV30; J gene: TRBJ2-1; D gene: .; CDR3 length: 13; clone size: many
CDR3 DNA: TGCAGTGCCAAGACTAGCGGCCACGAGCAGTACTTC; CDR3 protein: CSAKTSGHEQYF; V gene: TRBV20-1; J gene: TRBJ2-7; D gene: TRBD2; CDR3 length: 12; clone size: many
CDR3 DNA: TGTGCCATCAGACCGGGACAGGGGGCTGCGTACGAGCAGTACTTC; CDR3 protein: CAIRPGQGAAYEQYF; V gene: TRBV10-3; J gene: TRBJ2-7; D gene: TRBD1; CDR3 length: 15; clone size: .
CDR3 DNA: TGCGCCAGCAGCCAAGACCCAGGGGGCGCGGAGGAGACCCAGTACTTC; CDR3 protein: CASSQDPGGAEETQYF; V gene: TRBV13; J gene: TRBJ2-5; D gene: TRBD1; CDR3 length: 16; clone size: few
CDR3 DNA: TGTGCCAGCAGCGTGGGACAGGGCCAAGAGACCCAGTACTTC; CDR3 protein: CASSVGQGQETQYF; V gene: TRBV11-2; J gene: TRBJ2-5; D gene: TRBD1; CDR3 length: 14; clone size: many
CDR3 DNA: TGTGCCAGCAGTCCTCGGGGGGTTCGGACTGAAGCTTTCTTT; CDR3 protein: CASSPRGVRTEAFF; V gene: TRBV12-3/TRBV12-4; J gene: TRBJ1-1; D gene: .; CDR3 length: 14; clone size: few
CDR3 DNA: TGTGCCAGCAGAGCCCCCGTAAGCTTGAACACTGAAGCTTTCTTT; CDR3 protein: CASRAPVSLNTEAFF; V gene: TRBV7-9; J gene: TRBJ1-1; D gene: .; CDR3 length: 15; clone size: many
CDR3 DNA: TGCGCCAGCAGTCTTGCTGGGCAGGGAGGGGGTTCACCCCTCCACTTT; CDR3 protein: CASSLAGQGGGSPLHF; V gene: TRBV5-1; J gene: TRBJ1-6; D gene: .; CDR3 length: 16; clone size: many
CDR3 DNA: TGCAGTGCTAGAGGTCCCGGGACAGGGTCCTACGAGCAGTACTTC; CDR3 protein: CSARGPGTGSYEQYF; V gene: TRBV20-1; J gene: TRBJ2-7; D gene: TRBD1; CDR3 length: 15; clone size: few
CDR3 DNA: TGCGCCAGCGGATCTAGGGCTAGCGCCAGCAATGAGCAGTTCTTC; CDR3 protein: CASGSRASASNEQFF; V gene: TRBV5-1; J gene: TRBJ2-1; D gene: .; CDR3 length: 15; clone size: many
CDR3 DNA: TGTGCCAGCAGTTCTGAGGGGGGTCGCGGGGAGCTGTTTTTT; CDR3 protein: CASSSEGGRGELFF; V gene: TRBV27; J gene: TRBJ2-2; D gene: .; CDR3 length: 14; clone size: .
CDR3 DNA: TGTGCCAGCAGCCCGTGGACTAGCGGGGAGGCAGATACGCAGTATTTT; CDR3 protein: CASSPWTSGEADTQYF; V gene: TRBV3-1; J gene: TRBJ2-3; D gene: TRBD2; CDR3 length: 16; clone size: many